This T cell receptor (beta chain) was documented in a study of Ad26.COV2.S vaccination and SARS-CoV-2 variants. Overall study findings and caveats: It is possible that the TCR breadth and depth analyses underestimated the total T cell responses. After vaccination, reports described spike-specific CD8+ and CD4+ T cell responses as showing substantial breadth.

Note on this clone: Antigen specificity is unknown.

Clones were sequenced by immunoSEQ multiplex PCR, and TCRdb holds only the in-frame ones, with some missing. The table records around 300,000 clones, 85% to 90% of them present only once. Noted treatment: 19 received Ad26.COV2.S at low or high dose, single or two shots; roughly five received placebo; per-sample allocation not given. Following the first vaccine or placebo injection, samples were taken on day 63. Boston hosted the donor, who was an adult aged 18-55 years. Germline trimming cut 7 bases from V and 3 bases from J; bases unmatched to any gene: 14. The CDR3 runs 16 residues. CDR1 and CDR2 from the germline V gene are ENHRY and SYGVKD.

Material: peripheral blood, obtained in a trial of Ad26.COV2.S vaccine versus placebo. The receptor was derived from a person between 18 and 65 years old who received the Ad26.COV2.S COVID-19 vaccine or a placebo. This chain links TRBV10-3 with TRBJ1-2, with TRBD1 matching 7 bases. CDR3 DNA: TGTGCCATCATGGGACAGCAGAATCGGCGCGACTATGGCTACACCTTC. Amino acids: CAIMGQQNRRDYGYTF.